The present entry profiles one T cell receptor beta chain with its context. As yet, its antigen is unknown. Profiling relied on immunoSEQ multiplex PCR, and the TCRdb table lists in-frame clones only, not all of them. The sample has roughly 9,400 clones; more than 85% are singletons. In germline, CDR1 is SGHTA, CDR2 FQGNSA. Trimming removed 3 bases from V and 5 bases from J, with 13 bases in between. The CDR3 loop spans 15 amino acids. This specimen belongs to a study of STAT3 mutations in large granular lymphocyte leukemia. Notes on the study in general: Every T-LGLL patient had at least one immunodominant TCRbeta clonotype. Suggested: STAT3 mutation was not the ancestral event for these clonal expansions. Sampling intervals varied between patients and samples.

The specimen sequenced was peripheral blood mononuclear cells. The chain links TRBV7-2 to TRBJ1-4; D is undetermined. The clonotype comes from a man aged 60 to 69 with T-cell large granular lymphocyte leukemia. Some clones in this sample may be carry-over from other donors' samples. The CDR3 sequence: CASSLSGPQNEKLFF. The CDR3 DNA reads TGTGCCAGCAGCTTGTCCGGGCCTCAGAATGAAAAACTGTTTTTT.